This passage covers 20 T cell receptor beta chains from one sample sequenced in a study of blood T cell repertoires in COVID-19. Sequencing used immunoSEQ multiplex PCR; TCRdb keeps in-frame clones, though not all of them. The repertoire holds 180,000 or so clones, 86% seen once, with roughly 2.8% in the top ten. Sequences were obtained from peripheral blood. The source is a woman in her twenties or thirties with active or convalescent COVID-19.

This rearrangement joins TRBV27 to TRBJ2-5; TRBD2 might be the D (5 bases). Germline V CDR1 and CDR2: MNHEY, SMNVEV (reference sequence). V gave up 5 bases and J gave up 0 bases, with 16 bases separating them. The CDR3 consists of 16 residues. CDR3 protein: CASSPLWERHQETQYF. In nucleotides, the CDR3 is TGTGCCAGCAGTCCCTTGTGGGAGAGACACCAAGAGACCCAGTACTTC.

DNA for the CDR3: TGTGCCAGCAGTCCCCCCCCATACAGCTACGAGCAGTACTTC. Protein: CASSPPPYSYEQYF. The chain joins TRBV6-2 or TRBV6-3 to TRBJ2-7; D is undetermined. Germline V CDR1 and CDR2: MNHEY, SVGEGT. This CDR3 has 14 residues. Trimming stripped 5 bases from V and 3 bases from J, with 14 bases between.

The chain uses TRBV15 and TRBJ2-7, with 9 nucleotides matching TRBD1. There are 14 residues in the CDR3. The germline V gene has CDR1 LNHNV and CDR2 YYDKDF (reference sequence). V shed 6 bases, J shed 4 bases, and the junction held 7 bases outside the gene matches. The CDR3 spells CATSTTGGLYEQYF. For the CDR3, the DNA is TGTGCCACCAGTACGACAGGGGGATTGTACGAGCAGTACTTC.

This chain uses TRBV5-6 with TRBJ1-2, with D hard to call. With 2 bases removed from V and 5 bases from J, the gap between germline ends came to 13 bases. CDR1 SGHDT and CDR2 YYEEEE come from the germline V gene. This CDR3 contains 14 residues. CDR3 region: CASSLSGVWYGYTF. The CDR3 nucleotides read TGTGCCAGCAGCTTATCAGGTGTTTGGTATGGCTACACCTTC.

In its sample, this clone was seen a few times. The J gene is TRBJ2-2, the V gene TRBV5-1, with 15 bases lining up with TRBD2. The CDR3 length is 16 residues. CDR1 is SGHRS and CDR2 is YFSETQ in the germline V gene. V lost 4 bases to trimming and J lost 7 bases; unmatched junction nucleotides: 5. The chain's CDR3 is CASSRTSGGAGGELFF. CDR3 DNA: TGCGCCAGCAGCCGGACTAGCGGGGGGGCCGGCGGGGAGCTGTTTTTT.

This rearrangement joins TRBV4-1 to TRBJ2-1; D not certain. The CDR3 has 15 amino acids. The ends were cut back, 1 base at V and 3 bases at J, with 10 bases in the middle. Per the germline V gene, CDR1 is MGHRA and CDR2 is YSYEKL. The CDR3 region has the DNA TGCGCCAGCAGCCAAGGTAGTGGGCACTACAATGAGCAGTTCTTC. It is translated as CASSQGSGHYNEQFF.

This rearrangement joins TRBV5-8 to TRBJ2-7, with 7 nucleotides matching TRBD1. Germline V CDR1 and CDR2: SGHTS, YDEGEE. V was pared by 3 bases and J by 5 bases, with 11 bases of the junction left unmatched. The CDR3 has 15 residues. DNA for the CDR3: TGTGCCAGCAGCTCCGGGGAATATACAGGGGACGAGCAGTACTTC. Translated, it gives CASSSGEYTGDEQYF.

V gene TRBV2 combines with J gene TRBJ2-7, with 9 bases matching TRBD1. CDR3 length equals 14 residues. Unmatched junction bases numbered 6, after V lost 7 bases and J lost 2 bases. The V gene's germline CDR1 is SNHLY and CDR2 FYNNEI. CDR3 DNA sequence: TGTGCCAGCAAGTGGGGACAGGGACCCTACGAGCAGTACTTC. Translation gives CASKWGQGPYEQYF.

The chain carries TRBV3-1 (or the pseudogene TRBV3-2) and TRBJ2-1; 11 nucleotides agree with TRBD2. Germline CDR1 and CDR2: LGHDT and YNNKEL (reference sequence). The CDR3 sequence is 15 residues long. With 4 bases clipped from V and 5 bases from J, the junction kept 4 bases outside the gene matches. Here the CDR3 DNA reads TGTGCCAGCAGCCCGGGACTAGCGGTTAACAATGAGCAGTTCTTC. Its protein product is CASSPGLAVNNEQFF.

The gene calls are TRBV28 and TRBJ2-7, with 10 positions matching TRBD2. CDR3 length: 16 residues. Germline loops: CDR1 MDHEN, CDR2 SYDVKM. The V segment lost 4 bases and the J segment 4 bases; nucleotides outside the gene matches: 10. Here the CDR3 DNA reads TGTGCCAGCAGTTCAACCGGGACTAGCGTTTCTTACGAGCAGTACTTC. It is translated as CASSSTGTSVSYEQYF.

The chain recombines TRBV6-5 with TRBJ1-2; D is undetermined. V was cut by 4 bases and J by 5 bases, with 11 bases left in between. The CDR3 spans 13 residues. Germline values: CDR1 MNHEY, CDR2 SVGAGI. The CDR3 sequence: CASSFDQTYGYTF. The CDR3 bases are TGTGCCAGCAGTTTCGATCAGACTTATGGCTACACCTTC.

This clone was recorded once. V gene TRBV2 combines with J gene TRBJ2-5, with a possible D match to TRBD1 (5 bases). CDR1 SNHLY and CDR2 FYNNEI come from the germline V gene. This CDR3 has 14 residues. Trimming pared 2 bases from V and 3 bases from J, leaving 10 bases between. The CDR3 here is CASSESGREETQYF. The CDR3 DNA is TGTGCCAGCAGTGAATCCGGCAGGGAAGAGACCCAGTACTTC.

The chain has TRBV5-4 and TRBJ1-2, with D perhaps TRBD1 (6 bases). Trimming took off 4 bases at V and 1 base at J, with 8 bases between the two ends. This CDR3 has 13 residues. Germline-derived CDR1 and CDR2 are SGHNT and YYREEE (reference sequence). This CDR3 is CASSTGSNYGYTF. Here the CDR3 DNA reads TGTGCCAGCAGCACAGGGAGTAACTATGGCTACACCTTC.

The chain is built from TRBV19 and TRBJ1-2; D is perhaps TRBD1 (5 bases). Germline CDR1 LNHDA, CDR2 SQIVND (reference sequence). This CDR3 spans 14 amino acids. Trimming cost V 5 bases and J 8 bases, with 18 bases left between them. The CDR3 DNA follows: TGTGCCAGTAGTGGCTGGACACCTATGGGAGGCTACACCTTC. This sequence encodes CASSGWTPMGGYTF.

This clone was found once. The V call is TRBV10-1, the J call TRBJ1-5, with 7 bases fitting TRBD1. This CDR3 has 15 amino acids. CDR1 and CDR2 from the germline V gene are WNHNN and SYGVQD (reference sequence). V dropped 4 bases and J dropped 5; count of bases not matched to a gene: 8. The chain's CDR3 is CASSGGQAGDQPQHF. The CDR3 nucleotides read TGCGCCAGCAGTGGTGGACAGGCCGGGGATCAGCCCCAGCATTTT.

The chain uses TRBV19 and TRBJ1-6; TRBD1 might be the D (5 bases). V was cut by 11 bases and J by 4 bases, with 15 bases left in between. CDR3 length: 14 residues. Germline V gene sequence: CDR1 LNHDA, CDR2 SQIVND (reference sequence). The DNA of the CDR3 is TGTGCCGCTAGTAGGCGGGGGTATAATTCACCCCTCCACTTT. Translation gives CAASRRGYNSPLHF.

DNA for the CDR3: TGTGCCAGCAGCCTGACTCGACAGGGGACTGGCTACACCTTC. This encodes CASSLTRQGTGYTF. The V and J genes are TRBV5-6 and TRBJ1-2; TRBD1 agrees at 8 bases. J was trimmed by 7 bases and V by 4 bases; bases with no gene match: 9. Germline loops: CDR1 SGHDT, CDR2 YYEEEE. The CDR3 has 14 residues.

This chain connects TRBV3-1 (or the pseudogene TRBV3-2) to TRBJ2-1, with TRBD2 matching over 12 bases. The CDR3 covers 15 residues. Trimming took 0 bases from V and 12 from J; bases not matched to a gene: 6. The germline CDR1 and CDR2 sequences are LGHDT and YNNKEL (reference sequence). The CDR3 DNA reads TGTGCCAGCAGCCAAGAACTAGCGGGGGGACCGAGGCAGTTCTTC. This sequence encodes CASSQELAGGPRQFF.

The V call is TRBV9, the J call TRBJ1-6; D gene uncertain. There are 14 residues in the CDR3. Between the trimmed V and J ends, which lost 2 bases and 0 bases, there was a span of 3 bases. Germline-derived CDR1 and CDR2 are SGDLS and YYNGEE. For the CDR3, the DNA is TGTGCCAGCAGCGTCTACTCCTATAATTCACCCCTCCACTTT. Protein product: CASSVYSYNSPLHF.

The chain is built from TRBV18 and TRBJ1-3; D unresolved. Trimming pared 3 bases from V and 4 bases from J, leaving 16 bases between. The CDR3 sequence is 16 residues long. The germline V gene has CDR1 KGHSH and CDR2 LQKENI. The CDR3 DNA sequence: TGTGCCAGCTCACCGCCAGAATTCTCGCGGGGAAACACCATATATTTT. Translation: CASSPPEFSRGNTIYF.